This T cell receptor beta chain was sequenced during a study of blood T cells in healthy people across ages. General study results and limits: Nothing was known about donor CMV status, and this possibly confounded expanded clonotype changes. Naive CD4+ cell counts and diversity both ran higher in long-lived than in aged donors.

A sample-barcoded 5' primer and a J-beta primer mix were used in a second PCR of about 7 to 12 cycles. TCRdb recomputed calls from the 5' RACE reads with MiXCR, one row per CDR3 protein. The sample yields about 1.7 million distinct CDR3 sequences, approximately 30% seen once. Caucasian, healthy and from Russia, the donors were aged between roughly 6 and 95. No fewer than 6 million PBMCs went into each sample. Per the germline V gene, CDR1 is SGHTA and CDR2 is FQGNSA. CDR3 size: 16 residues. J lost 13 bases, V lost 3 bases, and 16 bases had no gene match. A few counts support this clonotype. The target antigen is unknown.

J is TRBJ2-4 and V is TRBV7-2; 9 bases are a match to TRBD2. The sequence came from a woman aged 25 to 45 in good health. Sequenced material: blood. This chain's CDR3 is CASSFSAGGPTGEQYF. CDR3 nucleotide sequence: TGTGCCAGCAGCTTCTCAGCGGGAGGACCCACTGGAGAGCAGTACTTC.